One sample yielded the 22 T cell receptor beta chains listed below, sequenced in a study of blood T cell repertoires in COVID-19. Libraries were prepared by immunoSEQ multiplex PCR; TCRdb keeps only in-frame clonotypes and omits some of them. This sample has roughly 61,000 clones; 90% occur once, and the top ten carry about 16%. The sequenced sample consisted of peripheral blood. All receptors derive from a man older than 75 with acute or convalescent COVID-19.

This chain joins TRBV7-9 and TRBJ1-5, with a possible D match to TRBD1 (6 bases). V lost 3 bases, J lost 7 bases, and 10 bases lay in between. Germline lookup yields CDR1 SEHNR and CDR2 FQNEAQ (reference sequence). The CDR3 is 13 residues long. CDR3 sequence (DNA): TGTGCCAGCAGCTTGCAGGGACAACAGCCCCAGCATTTT. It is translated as CASSLQGQQPQHF.

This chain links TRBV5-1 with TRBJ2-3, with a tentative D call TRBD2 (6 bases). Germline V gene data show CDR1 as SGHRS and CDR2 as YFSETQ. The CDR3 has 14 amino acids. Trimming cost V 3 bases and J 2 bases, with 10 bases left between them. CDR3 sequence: CASSWGTPTDTQYF. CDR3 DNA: TGCGCCAGCAGCTGGGGGACTCCCACAGATACGCAGTATTTT.

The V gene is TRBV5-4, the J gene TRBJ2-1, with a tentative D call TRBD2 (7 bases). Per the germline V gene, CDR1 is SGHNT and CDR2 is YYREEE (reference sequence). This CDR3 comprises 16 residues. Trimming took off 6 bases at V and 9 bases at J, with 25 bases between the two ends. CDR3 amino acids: CASTPTRGPSGGEQFF. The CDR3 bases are TGTGCCAGCACCCCGACGCGGGGGCCTTCGGGTGGTGAGCAGTTCTTC.

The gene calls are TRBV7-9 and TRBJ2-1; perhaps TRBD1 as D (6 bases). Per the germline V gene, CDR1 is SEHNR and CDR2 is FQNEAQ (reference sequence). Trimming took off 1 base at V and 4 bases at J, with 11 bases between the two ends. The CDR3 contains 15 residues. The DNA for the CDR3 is TGTGCCAGCAGCTTAGGCGACGGACAGTACAATGAGCAGTTCTTC. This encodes CASSLGDGQYNEQFF.

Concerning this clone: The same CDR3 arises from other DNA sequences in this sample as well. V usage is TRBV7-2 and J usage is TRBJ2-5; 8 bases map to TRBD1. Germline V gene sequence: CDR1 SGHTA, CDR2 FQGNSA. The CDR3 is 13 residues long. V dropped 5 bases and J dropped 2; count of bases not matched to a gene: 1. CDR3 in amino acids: CASSRDRQETQYF. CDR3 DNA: TGTGCCAGCAGCAGGGACAGGCAAGAGACCCAGTACTTC. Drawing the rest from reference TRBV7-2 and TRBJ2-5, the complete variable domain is GAGVSQSPSNKVTEKGKDVELRCDPISGHTALYWYRQSLGQGLEFLIYFQGNSAPDKSGLPSDRFSAERTGGSVSTLTIQRTQQEDSAVYLCASSRDRQETQYFGPGTRLLVL.

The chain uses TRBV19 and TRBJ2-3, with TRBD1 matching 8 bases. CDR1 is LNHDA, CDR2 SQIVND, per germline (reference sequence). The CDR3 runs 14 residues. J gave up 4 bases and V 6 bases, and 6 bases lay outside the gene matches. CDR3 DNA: TGTGCCAGTAGAACCGACAGGGGCTCAGATACGCAGTATTTT. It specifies CASRTDRGSDTQYF. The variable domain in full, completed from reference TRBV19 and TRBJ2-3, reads DGGITQSPKYLFRKEGQNVTLSCEQNLNHDAMYWYRQDPGQGLRLIYYSQIVNDFQKGDIAEGYSVSREKKESFPLTVTSAQKNPTAFYLCASRTDRGSDTQYFGPGTRLTVL.

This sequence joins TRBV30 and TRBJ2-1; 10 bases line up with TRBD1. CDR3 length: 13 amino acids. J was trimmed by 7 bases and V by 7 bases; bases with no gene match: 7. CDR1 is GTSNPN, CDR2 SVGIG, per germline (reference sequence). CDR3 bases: TGTGCCTTAGACAGGGGGCAATTGAATGAGCAGTTCTTC. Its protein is CALDRGQLNEQFF.

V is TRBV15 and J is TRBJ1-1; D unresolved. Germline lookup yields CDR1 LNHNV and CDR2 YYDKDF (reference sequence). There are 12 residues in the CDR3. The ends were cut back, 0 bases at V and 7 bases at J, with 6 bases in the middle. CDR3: CATSRDRLEAFF. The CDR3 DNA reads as TGTGCCACCAGCAGAGACAGACTTGAAGCTTTCTTT.

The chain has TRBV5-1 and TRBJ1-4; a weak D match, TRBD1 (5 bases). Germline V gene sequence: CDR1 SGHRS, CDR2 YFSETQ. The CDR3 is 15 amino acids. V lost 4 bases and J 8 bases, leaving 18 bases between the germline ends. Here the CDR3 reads CASSPSRRGEEKLFF. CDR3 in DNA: TGCGCCAGCAGCCCGAGTCGTAGGGGCGAGGAAAAACTGTTTTTT. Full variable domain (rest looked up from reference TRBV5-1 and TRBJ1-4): KAGVTQTPRYLIKTRGQQVTLSCSPISGHRSVSWYQQTPGQGLQFLFEYFSETQRNKGNFPGRFSGRQFSNSRSEMNVSTLELGDSALYLCASSPSRRGEEKLFFGSGTQLSVL.

The CDR3 protein is CSASEQQETQYF. In nucleotides, the CDR3 is TGCAGTGCTAGTGAACAGCAAGAGACCCAGTACTTC. This chain uses TRBV20-1 with TRBJ2-5; no definite D call. Between the trimmed V and J ends, which lost 3 bases and 2 bases, there was a span of 7 bases. The CDR3 is 12 residues long. The germline V gene has CDR1 DFQATT and CDR2 SNEGSKA (reference sequence).

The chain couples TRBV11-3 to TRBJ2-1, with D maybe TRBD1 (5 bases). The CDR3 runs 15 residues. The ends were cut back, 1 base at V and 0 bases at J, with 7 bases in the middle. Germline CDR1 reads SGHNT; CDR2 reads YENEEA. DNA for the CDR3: TGTGCCAGCAGCTTAGGGGGCAACTCCTACAATGAGCAGTTCTTC. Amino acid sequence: CASSLGGNSYNEQFF.

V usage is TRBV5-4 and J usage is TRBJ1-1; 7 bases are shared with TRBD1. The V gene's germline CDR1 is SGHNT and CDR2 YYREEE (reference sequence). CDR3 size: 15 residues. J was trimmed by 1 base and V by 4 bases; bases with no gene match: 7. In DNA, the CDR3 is TGTGCCAGCAGCCCCGTTAAGGGGGCGAACACTGAAGCTTTCTTT. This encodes CASSPVKGANTEAFF.

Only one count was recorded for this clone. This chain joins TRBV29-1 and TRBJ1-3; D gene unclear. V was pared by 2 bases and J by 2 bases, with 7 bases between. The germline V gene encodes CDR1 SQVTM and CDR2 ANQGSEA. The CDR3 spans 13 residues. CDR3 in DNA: TGCAGCGTTGAATTGCACACTGGAAACACCATATATTTT. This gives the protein CSVELHTGNTIYF.

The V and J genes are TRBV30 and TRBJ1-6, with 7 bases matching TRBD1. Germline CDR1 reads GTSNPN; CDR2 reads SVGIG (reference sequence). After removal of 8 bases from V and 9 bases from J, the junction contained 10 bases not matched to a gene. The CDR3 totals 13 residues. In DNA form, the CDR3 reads TGTGCCGGGACGACAGGGAAAGGTTCACCCCTCCACTTT. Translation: CAGTTGKGSPLHF.

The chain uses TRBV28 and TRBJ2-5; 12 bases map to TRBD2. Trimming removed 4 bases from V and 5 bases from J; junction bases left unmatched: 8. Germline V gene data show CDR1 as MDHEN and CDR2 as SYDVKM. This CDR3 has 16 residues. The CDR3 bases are TGTGCCAGCAGTTCCCTTGGACTAGCGGGGCAGGAGACCCAGTACTTC. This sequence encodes CASSSLGLAGQETQYF.

CDR3 in amino acids: CASSRNYRGSGANVLTF. Written as DNA, the CDR3 is TGTGCCAGCAGCCGAAACTACAGGGGCTCTGGGGCCAACGTCCTGACTTTC. The V call is TRBV4-2, the J call TRBJ2-6, with TRBD1 matching 7 bases. The V segment lost 4 bases and the J segment 0 bases; nucleotides outside the gene matches: 6. Germline CDR1 is LGHNA and CDR2 is YNFKEQ. The CDR3 runs 17 residues.

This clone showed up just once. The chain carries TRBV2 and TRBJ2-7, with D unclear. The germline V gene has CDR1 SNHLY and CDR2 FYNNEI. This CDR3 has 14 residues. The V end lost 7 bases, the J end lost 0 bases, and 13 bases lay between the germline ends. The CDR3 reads CASTQSSISYEQYF. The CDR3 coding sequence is TGTGCCAGCACCCAGTCCTCGATCTCCTACGAGCAGTACTTC.

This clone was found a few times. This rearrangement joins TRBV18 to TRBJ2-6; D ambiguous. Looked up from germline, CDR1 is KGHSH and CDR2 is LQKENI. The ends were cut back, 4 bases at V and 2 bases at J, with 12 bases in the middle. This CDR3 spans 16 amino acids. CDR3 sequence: CASSQAGEAGANVLTF. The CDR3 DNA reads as TGTGCCAGCTCACAAGCCGGTGAAGCTGGGGCCAACGTCCTGACTTTC.

CDR3 sequence (DNA): TGTGCCAGCAGCCATAGCGGGAGCACAGATACGCAGTATTTT. It specifies CASSHSGSTDTQYF. The chain links TRBV3-1 (or the pseudogene TRBV3-2) to TRBJ2-3; 7 bases line up with TRBD2. The V and J ends lost 3 bases and 0 bases, in that order; junction bases with no gene match: 0. Germline CDR1 reads LGHDT; CDR2 reads YNNKEL (reference sequence). CDR3 length equals 14 residues.

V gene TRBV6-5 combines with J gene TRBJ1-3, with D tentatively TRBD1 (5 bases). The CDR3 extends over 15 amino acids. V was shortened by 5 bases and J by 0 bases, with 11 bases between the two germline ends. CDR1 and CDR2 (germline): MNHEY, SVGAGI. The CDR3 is CASSHRSNSGNTIYF. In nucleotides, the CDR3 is TGTGCCAGCAGTCACAGGAGTAACTCTGGAAACACCATATATTTT.

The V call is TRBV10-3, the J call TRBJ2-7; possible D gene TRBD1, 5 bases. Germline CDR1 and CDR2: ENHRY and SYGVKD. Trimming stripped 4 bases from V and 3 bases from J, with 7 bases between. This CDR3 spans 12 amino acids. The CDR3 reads CAISAQGYEQYF. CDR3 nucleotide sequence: TGTGCCATCAGTGCCCAGGGCTACGAGCAGTACTTC.

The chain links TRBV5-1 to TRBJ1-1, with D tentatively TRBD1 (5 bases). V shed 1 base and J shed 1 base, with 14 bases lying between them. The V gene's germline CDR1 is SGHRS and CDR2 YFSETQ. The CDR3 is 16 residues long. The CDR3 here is CASSLSRGVGNTEAFF. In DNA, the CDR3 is TGCGCCAGCAGCTTGTCGCGGGGCGTGGGGAACACTGAAGCTTTCTTT.